Below, one TCR beta chain is given with its context. Its antigen is as yet unknown. The record originates from a study of cytomegalovirus exposure and HLA in healthy donors. Background on the study: Out of 170 million or so T cells, an earlier analysis found some 120 million unique TCR beta sequences in total.

Germline trimming cut 6 bases from V and 1 base from J; bases unmatched to any gene: 11. The CDR3 sequence is 16 residues long. Germline CDR1 reads MGHRA; CDR2 reads YSYEKL. Study results and limitations: There were reportedly fewer N-insertions in an Asian-associated ancestry cluster than the roughly 670-donor mean, in a later analysis. Earlier analysis found most TCR beta V segments productive about 90% or about 30% of the time. High specificity and sensitivity for cytomegalovirus status were reported for the classifier.

Both 60 Vbeta primers and 13 Jbeta primers went into the PCR. Repertoires were generated with immunoSEQ multiplex PCR, while TCRdb's copy carries only in-frame clones and drops some. The sample has some 84,000 clones, roughly 78% seen once. The sequencing sample was made of PBMCs. The origin of this receptor is a male donor in good health and CMV-seropositive. This chain connects TRBV4-1 to TRBJ2-7; 8 bases map to TRBD2. CDR3 protein: CASSPKLAAGSYEQYF. As DNA, the CDR3 is TGCGCCAGCAGTCCTAAACTAGCGGCCGGATCCTACGAGCAGTACTTC.